These 2 T cell receptor beta chains share one sample of origin, sequenced in a study of T cell responses to AZD1222 COVID-19 vaccine. The data were produced by immunoSEQ multiplex PCR, yet TCRdb's version contains in-frame clones alone and is incomplete. The sample has roughly 150,000 clones, over 90% seen once. The sample consisted of peripheral blood, taken on day 0 of AZD1222 vaccination. The receptors stem from an adult in good health.

The rearrangement links TRBV2 to TRBJ1-1; TRBD1 might be the D (5 bases). Trimming cost V 2 bases and J 4 bases, with 14 bases left between them. CDR3 length equals 15 residues. Germline V gene sequence: CDR1 SNHLY, CDR2 FYNNEI. The CDR3 nucleotides are TGTGCCAGCAGTGAACTCGTAGGGGCCTTCACTGAAGCTTTCTTT. It translates to CASSELVGAFTEAFF.

This chain uses TRBV5-6 with TRBJ2-5; perhaps D is TRBD1 or TRBD2 (5 bases each). CDR1 and CDR2 (germline): SGHDT, YYEEEE. The length of the CDR3 is 14 residues. Trimming took off 5 bases at V and 5 bases at J, with 16 bases between the two ends. CDR3 amino acids: CASRYGTMRETQYF. CDR3 bases: TGTGCCAGCAGATACGGGACCATGCGGGAGACCCAGTACTTC.